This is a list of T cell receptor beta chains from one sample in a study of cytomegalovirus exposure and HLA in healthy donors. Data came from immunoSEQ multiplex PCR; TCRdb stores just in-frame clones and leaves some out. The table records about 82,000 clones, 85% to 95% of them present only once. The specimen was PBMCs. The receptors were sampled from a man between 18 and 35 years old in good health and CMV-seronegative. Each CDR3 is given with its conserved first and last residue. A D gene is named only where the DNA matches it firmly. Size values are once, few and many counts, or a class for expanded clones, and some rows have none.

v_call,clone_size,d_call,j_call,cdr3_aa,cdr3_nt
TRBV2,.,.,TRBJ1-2,CASSAGQVYGYTF,TGTGCCAGCAGTGCGGGACAAGTGTATGGCTACACCTTC
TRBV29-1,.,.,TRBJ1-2,CSVDTGTNYGYTF,TGCAGCGTTGATACGGGGACTAACTATGGCTACACCTTC
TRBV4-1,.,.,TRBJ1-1,CASSYLRVGNTEAFF,TGCGCCAGCAGCTATTTACGGGTAGGAAACACTGAAGCTTTCTTT
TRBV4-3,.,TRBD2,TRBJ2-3,CASSLIAGAGTDTQYF,TGCGCCAGCAGCCTTATAGCGGGAGCGGGCACAGATACGCAGTATTTT
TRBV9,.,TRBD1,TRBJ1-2,CASSVINGTGGPSSRGYTF,TGTGCCAGCAGCGTAATTAATGGGACAGGGGGCCCCTCATCGAGAGGCTACACCTTC
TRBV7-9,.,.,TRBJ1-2,CASSLDRTGNYGYTF,TGTGCCAGCAGCTTAGACAGGACCGGGAACTATGGCTACACCTTC
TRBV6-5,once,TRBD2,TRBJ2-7,CASSLYSGSSYEQYF,TGTGCCAGCAGTTTATATAGCGGGAGCTCCTACGAGCAGTACTTC
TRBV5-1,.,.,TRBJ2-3,CASSLAPARGILDTQYF,TGCGCCAGCAGCTTGGCCCCGGCTAGAGGGATACTAGATACGCAGTATTTT
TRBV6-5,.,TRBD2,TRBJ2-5,CASSLLAGQETQYF,TGTGCCAGCAGTCTTCTAGCGGGGCAAGAGACCCAGTACTTC
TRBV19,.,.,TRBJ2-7,CASSMGGLSSYEQYF,TGTGCCAGTAGTATGGGCGGGCTGTCGTCCTACGAGCAGTACTTC
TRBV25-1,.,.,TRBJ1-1,CASSESRVSMNTEAFF,TGTGCCAGCAGTGAATCCAGGGTCAGCATGAACACTGAAGCTTTCTTT
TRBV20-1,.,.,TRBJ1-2,CSGPGAYGYTF,TGCAGTGGTCCAGGGGCCTATGGCTACACCTTC
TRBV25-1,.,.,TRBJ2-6,CASSDITGVSGANVLTF,TGTGCCAGCAGTGACATCACAGGCGTCTCTGGGGCCAACGTCCTGACTTTC
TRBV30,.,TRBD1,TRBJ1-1,CAWSAGTGDTEAFF,TGTGCCTGGAGTGCAGGGACAGGGGACACTGAAGCTTTCTTT
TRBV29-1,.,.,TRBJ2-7,CSAGGGGRNEQYF,TGCAGCGCCGGAGGGGGCGGACGGAACGAGCAGTACTTC
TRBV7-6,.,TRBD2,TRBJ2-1,CASSYPVPGGSKDEQFF,TGTGCCAGCAGCTACCCCGTGCCCGGCGGGAGTAAAGATGAGCAGTTCTTC
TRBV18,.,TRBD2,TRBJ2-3,CASSRMGLAGVADTQYF,TGTGCCAGCTCACGAATGGGACTAGCGGGAGTAGCAGATACGCAGTATTTT
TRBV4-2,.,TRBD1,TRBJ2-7,CASSHTTGDSSYEQYF,TGTGCCAGCAGCCACACCACCGGGGACAGCTCCTACGAGCAGTACTTC
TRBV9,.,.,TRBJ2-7,CASSAGGYEQYF,TGTGCCAGCAGCGCCGGGGGCTACGAGCAGTACTTC
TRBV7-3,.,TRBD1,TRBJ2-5,CASSLMGQGPQETQYF,TGTGCCAGCAGCTTAATGGGACAGGGGCCTCAAGAGACCCAGTACTTC
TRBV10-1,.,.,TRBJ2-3,CASSHPQGNTQYF,TGCGCCAGCAGTCACCCCCAGGGAAATACGCAGTATTTT
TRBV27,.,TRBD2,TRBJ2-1,CASSFPGLGNEQFF,TGTGCCAGCAGTTTCCCGGGACTAGGGAATGAGCAGTTCTTC
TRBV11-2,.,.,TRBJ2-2,CASRPGQLNTGELFF,TGTGCCAGCAGGCCTGGACAATTGAACACCGGGGAGCTGTTTTTT
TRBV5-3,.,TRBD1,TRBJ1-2,CAIKCTGGNYGYTF,TGTGCCATAAAATGTACAGGGGGCAACTATGGCTACACCTTC
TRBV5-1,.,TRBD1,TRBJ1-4,CASSAAGGVEKLFF,TGCGCCAGCAGCGCTGCAGGGGGAGTTGAAAAACTGTTTTTT
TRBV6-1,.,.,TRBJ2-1,CASSRDGGSYNEQFF,TGTGCCAGCAGTAGGGACGGGGGATCTTACAATGAGCAGTTCTTC
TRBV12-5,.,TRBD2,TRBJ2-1,CASGPTSGLAVYNEQFF,TGTGCTAGTGGCCCAACCTCGGGACTAGCGGTCTACAATGAGCAGTTCTTC